This entry is about one TCR beta chain. The antigen remains undetermined. This sample was taken from a study of blood T cells in healthy people across ages. Overall study: About one barcoded beta molecule per two T cells came from capture by template switching. Study-wide results and limits: Per million T cells, TCR beta diversity dropped about linearly as age rose.

The second PCR ran roughly 6 to 11 cycles with a sample-barcoded 5' primer and J-beta primers. Via MiXCR, TCRdb re-called the 5' RACE reads, giving one row per CDR3 protein. Among about 780,000 distinct CDR3 sequences, around 45% were seen once, and the ten largest hold around a sixth. Germline loops: CDR1 DFQATT, CDR2 SNEGSKA (reference sequence). J lost 5 bases, V lost 0 bases, and 9 bases had no gene match. The CDR3 is 15 amino acids. The sample was blood. This chain uses TRBV20-1 with TRBJ2-7, with TRBD1 identical over 8 bases. This clonotype originated in a man aged 80 or over in good health. The CDR3 loop reads CSARDQGALPHEQYF. CDR3 nucleotide sequence: TGCAGTGCTAGAGATCAGGGGGCGCTTCCCCACGAGCAGTACTTC.